This TCR beta chain came from a study of control samples from healthy donors and cancer patients. The germline CDR1 and CDR2 sequences are LNHDA and SQIVND (reference sequence). The CDR3 length is 14 residues. V gave up 4 bases and J gave up 1 base, with 10 bases separating them. The method was immunoSEQ multiplex PCR; TCRdb's version includes in-frame clones alone and lacks a portion of them. This sample carries about 220,000 clones, around 94% of them seen once, and the ten largest clones take roughly 1.6%. V and J are TRBV19 and TRBJ1-2; D is perhaps TRBD1 (5 bases). The sample consisted of blood. The TCR originated in a man in his forties or fifties in good health. The CDR3 loop is CASSRGPVNYGYTF. CDR3 nucleotide sequence: TGTGCCAGTAGTAGGGGACCGGTTAACTATGGCTACACCTTC.